Following are 17 T cell receptor beta chains from one sample sequenced in a study of Ad26.COV2.S vaccination and SARS-CoV-2 variants. The treatment: 19 received Ad26.COV2.S at low or high dose, single or two shots; a few received placebo; per-sample allocation not given. Day 63 after the first vaccine or placebo injection was the time point for sampling. Assay used: immunoSEQ multiplex PCR; TCRdb lists only in-frame clones, some missing. The data show 350,000 to 500,000 clones, roughly 87% seen once. The sequences come from peripheral blood, collected in a trial of Ad26.COV2.S vaccine versus placebo. These receptors originate from a person aged 18-65 years who received the Ad26.COV2.S COVID-19 vaccine or a placebo.

J is TRBJ2-1 and V is TRBV10-3; 11 bases line up with TRBD1. The trim removed 6 bases at V and 6 bases at J, leaving 7 bases unmatched. CDR1 is ENHRY, CDR2 SYGVKD, per germline. The CDR3 consists of 15 residues. In DNA, the CDR3 is TGTGCCATCAGCGTGGGACAGGGGGAGAGCAATGAGCAGTTCTTC. Translation gives CAISVGQGESNEQFF.

The chain links TRBV7-2 to TRBJ2-7, with TRBD2 matching 7 bases. V lost 5 bases to trimming and J lost 7 bases; unmatched junction nucleotides: 14. CDR1 and CDR2 from the germline V gene are SGHTA and FQGNSA. This CDR3 spans 15 amino acids. The CDR3 coding sequence is TGTGCCAGCAGCCCTACACTAGCGCAGCCGGGGGAGCAGTACTTC. Its protein is CASSPTLAQPGEQYF.

V is TRBV7-3 and J is TRBJ1-1, with D possibly being TRBD1 (6 bases). With 5 bases removed from V and 2 bases from J, the gap between germline ends came to 9 bases. CDR1 is SGHTA, CDR2 FQGTGA, per germline. The CDR3 length is 13 residues. This chain's CDR3 is CASSVQGNTEAFF. The CDR3 DNA is TGTGCCAGCAGCGTACAGGGAAACACTGAAGCTTTCTTT.

This chain joins TRBV6-2 or TRBV6-3 and TRBJ2-3, with 9 nucleotides matching TRBD1. Trimming took 0 bases from V and 2 from J; bases not matched to a gene: 6. Germline-derived CDR1 and CDR2 are MNHEY and SVGEGT. The CDR3 totals 17 residues. The CDR3 here is CASSYSGQGRNTDTQYF. DNA of the CDR3: TGTGCCAGCAGTTACTCGGGACAGGGACGAAACACAGATACGCAGTATTTT.

This chain uses TRBV18 with TRBJ2-7, with 7 bases lining up with TRBD1. Unmatched junction bases numbered 5, after V lost 3 bases and J lost 6 bases. Looked up from germline, CDR1 is KGHSH and CDR2 is LQKENI. The CDR3 has 13 amino acids. CDR3 DNA sequence: TGTGCCAGCTCACCGGGACAGATCACCGAGCAGTACTTC. Translating gives CASSPGQITEQYF.

This sequence joins TRBV9 and TRBJ2-3; 10 bases are shared with TRBD2. Trimming cost V 0 bases and J 0 bases; bases outside gene matches: 7. Germline CDR1 is SGDLS and CDR2 is YYNGEE. The CDR3 covers 18 residues. CDR3: CASSVATPTSGSTDTQYF. In DNA, the CDR3 is TGTGCCAGCAGCGTAGCTACTCCGACTAGCGGGAGCACAGATACGCAGTATTTT.

This clone has just one count. The chain is built from TRBV18 and TRBJ2-3, with 7 bases fitting TRBD2. The germline CDR1 and CDR2 sequences are KGHSH and LQKENI. V lost 0 bases, J lost 0 bases, and 3 bases stayed unmatched. The CDR3 is 16 amino acids. The CDR3 loop is CASSPPTSPSTDTQYF. The CDR3 region has the DNA TGTGCCAGCTCACCACCGACTAGCCCTAGCACAGATACGCAGTATTTT.

The chain uses TRBV9 and TRBJ2-7; 9 nucleotides line up with TRBD2. The CDR3 is 15 residues long. The V gene end was trimmed by 3 bases and the J gene end by 2 bases; junction bases not matched to a gene: 6. Germline V gives CDR1 SGDLS, CDR2 YYNGEE. The CDR3 is CASSASGTSPYEQYF. DNA for the CDR3: TGTGCCAGCAGCGCATCCGGGACTAGCCCCTACGAGCAGTACTTC.

Sample share makes this clone medium-sized. The chain recombines TRBV23-1 with TRBJ1-6; a possible D gene is TRBD1 (6 bases). TRBV23-1 is assigned to the ORF class and has an uncertain function. This CDR3 has 18 amino acids. Trimming shortened V by 6 bases and J by 4 bases, and 22 bases separated the two germline ends. CDR3 sequence reads: CASSRAGATVEYNSPLHF. DNA of the CDR3: TGCGCCAGCAGCCGGGCAGGGGCAACGGTGGAATATAATTCACCCCTCCACTTT.

The chain joins TRBV29-1 to TRBJ2-2; D may be TRBD1 or TRBD2 (5 bases each). Trimming took off 6 bases at V and 8 bases at J, with 13 bases between the two ends. CDR1 is SQVTM, CDR2 ANQGSEA, per germline. CDR3 length: 12 amino acids. This CDR3 reads CSVPTGAGELFF. The CDR3 DNA sequence: TGCAGCGTGCCAACCGGGGCAGGGGAGCTGTTTTTT.

The genes are TRBV29-1 and TRBJ2-7; possibly TRBD1 for D (5 bases). Trimming shortened V by 7 bases and J by 2 bases, and 21 bases separated the two germline ends. Germline CDR1 reads SQVTM; CDR2 reads ANQGSEA. This CDR3 has 15 residues. The CDR3 DNA follows: TGCAGCGCATCAGGGAACACTCAACCTCCCTACGAGCAGTACTTC. This translates into CSASGNTQPPYEQYF.

This clone is a singleton in its sample. V gene TRBV7-9 combines with J gene TRBJ1-4; D unresolved. CDR1 is SEHNR, CDR2 FQNEAQ, per germline (reference sequence). Trimming left V 5 bases short and J 5 bases short, with 12 bases between. This CDR3 has 14 amino acids. CDR3 protein: CASSPGAENEKLFF. CDR3 coding DNA: TGTGCCAGCAGCCCAGGAGCTGAGAATGAAAAACTGTTTTTT.

The V and J genes are TRBV13 and TRBJ1-2; 7 bases map to TRBD1. V shed 5 bases, J shed 0 bases, and the junction held 15 bases outside the gene matches. Germline CDR1 is PRHDT and CDR2 is FYEKMQ (reference sequence). There are 18 residues in the CDR3. The CDR3 reads CASSLSGTAFSTNYGYTF. CDR3 DNA sequence: TGTGCCAGCAGCCTATCCGGGACAGCATTTTCAACTAACTATGGCTACACCTTC.

V gene TRBV24-1 combines with J gene TRBJ2-1; D is unresolved. The CDR3 is made up of 14 amino acids. The germline V and J ends were trimmed by 5 bases and 2 bases, with 9 bases remaining between them. Germline V gene data show CDR1 as KGHDR and CDR2 as SFDVKD. CDR3 region: CATSGEGPYNEQFF. The CDR3 DNA is TGTGCCACCAGTGGGGAAGGACCCTACAATGAGCAGTTCTTC.

The chain carries TRBV5-6 and TRBJ2-7; TRBD2 matches 8 bases. V lost 1 base to trimming and J lost 4 bases; unmatched junction nucleotides: 7. The germline CDR1 and CDR2 sequences are SGHDT and YYEEEE. The CDR3 is 15 amino acids. The chain's CDR3 is CASSLTGGTTYEQYF. CDR3 DNA sequence: TGTGCCAGCAGCTTGACGGGGGGGACAACATACGAGCAGTACTTC. The full variable domain, with the rest looked up from reference TRBV5-6 and TRBJ2-7, is DAGVTQSPTHLIKTRGQQVTLRCSPKSGHDTVSWYQQALGQGPQFIFQYYEEEERQRGNFPDRFSGHQFPNYSSELNVNALLLGDSALYLCASSLTGGTTYEQYFGPGTRLTVT.

This rearrangement joins TRBV2 to TRBJ2-2; the D call may be TRBD1 or TRBD2 (5 bases each). V shed 3 bases and J shed 5 bases, with 16 bases lying between them. CDR3 size: 16 residues. Germline CDR1 and CDR2: SNHLY and FYNNEI. The CDR3 loop reads CASSEFREHRTGELFF. The CDR3 coding sequence is TGTGCCAGCAGTGAGTTCAGGGAGCATAGGACCGGGGAGCTGTTTTTT.

The rearrangement links TRBV5-4 to TRBJ2-4; TRBD1 matches 11 bases. Germline CDR1 is SGHNT and CDR2 is YYREEE (reference sequence). This CDR3 has 16 residues. V lost 3 bases to trimming and J lost 3 bases; unmatched junction nucleotides: 5. Here the CDR3 DNA reads TGTGCCAGCAGCTCCCGGACAGGGGGCGTCAAAAACATTCAGTACTTC. Protein product: CASSSRTGGVKNIQYF.